This T cell receptor beta chain was recovered during a study of vaccination effects on CD4 cells after COVID-19. Findings and limits, study-wide: Vaccine-induced clones in healthy vaccinees cross-reacted with common cold coronaviruses in only 1 of 255 cases. Marked clonal contraction was seen late after vaccination (in both infection- and vaccine-induced clones).

The method was immunoSEQ multiplex PCR; TCRdb's version includes in-frame clones alone and lacks a portion of them. The repertoire holds 65,000 to 95,000 clones, more than 60% seen once, with about 1.2% in the top ten. The V end was cut by 2 bases, the J end by 5 bases, with 1 base between. Germline V gene lookup returns CDR1 SGHTA and CDR2 FQGNSA. This CDR3 has 11 residues. Within the ViraFEST assay, antigen-specific CD4+ T cells underwent expansion with viral peptide pools prior to sequencing. After roughly eleven days in culture, the CD4+ T cells were isolated. Either the mRNA-1273 or the BNT162b2 vaccine was given to participants as two doses. In the vaccine recipients, nucleocapsid antibodies were negative and there was no prior SARS-CoV-2 infection. Both day 3 and day 7 saw half the medium replaced with IL-2 medium. Concerning this clone itself: The antigen is not known.

The sample in question was CD4+ T cells from PBMCs cultured with HCoV-OC43 spike peptides, obtained after COVID-19 vaccination. Subset in this sample: HCoV-OC43 spike overlapping peptide pool stimulation. This chain joins TRBV7-2 and TRBJ2-4; D not certain. The source of this sequence is a human donor who received a COVID-19 vaccine. CDR3 sequence: CASSLQNIQYF. Written as DNA, the CDR3 is TGTGCCAGCAGCTTACAAAACATTCAGTACTTC.